This TCR beta chain appears in the sequencing data of a study of radiotherapy plus CTLA-4 blockade in lung cancer. Chemo-refractory metastatic non-small-cell lung cancer patients received focal radiation with ipilimumab CTLA-4 blockade. About this clone: Its antigen is undetermined.

Assay: immunoSEQ multiplex PCR; the TCRdb copy retains only in-frame clones and omits some. The repertoire holds roughly 60,000 clones, with around 77% as singletons. Study-level results: TCR clones of tumor origin grew in blood after radiotherapy plus ipilimumab. Early shifts in blood T cell clones, with interferon-beta, reportedly predicted response best.

This CDR3 has 16 amino acids. Germline values: CDR1 MDHEN, CDR2 SYDVKM. V lost 6 bases and J lost 3, with 20 bases in between. The sample consisted of peripheral blood, taken from a patient treated with radiotherapy plus ipilimumab. The receptor comes from a human donor with non-small cell lung cancer who had a complete response to radiotherapy plus ipilimumab. V is TRBV28 and J is TRBJ2-5; possible D gene TRBD1, 5 bases. CDR3 residues: CASSSPAQAMEETQYF. CDR3 DNA: TGTGCCAGCAGCTCCCCGGCACAGGCAATGGAAGAGACCCAGTACTTC.